This record covers a single T cell receptor (beta chain). Its antigen is still unknown. This entry belongs to a study of vaccination effects on CD4 cells after COVID-19. Sequencing followed a ViraFEST assay step that expanded antigen-specific CD4+ T cells with viral peptide pools. Following an approximately eleven-day culture, CD4+ T cells were purified. No vaccinee had earlier SARS-CoV-2 infection, and nucleocapsid antibodies were negative. Germline V CDR1 and CDR2: SGHTA, FQGNSA. Trimming cost V 0 bases and J 1 base; bases outside gene matches: 2. The CDR3 extends over 16 amino acids. Sequencing used immunoSEQ multiplex PCR; TCRdb keeps in-frame clones, though not all of them. Among around 63,000 clones listed, roughly 75% were seen once.

The clonotype was recovered from a human donor who received a COVID-19 vaccine. This specimen consisted of CD4+ T cells from PBMCs cultured with HCoV-OC43 spike peptides, obtained before COVID-19 vaccination. Subset denoted: HCoV-OC43 spike overlapping peptide pool stimulation. The rearrangement links TRBV7-2 to TRBJ2-3; 9 bases map to TRBD1. The CDR3 DNA sequence: TGTGCCAGCAGCTTAGCCCGGGACAGGGGCACAGATACGCAGTATTTT. Encoded protein: CASSLARDRGTDTQYF. Full variable domain (remainder filled in from reference TRBV7-2 and TRBJ2-3): GAGVSQSPSNKVTEKGKDVELRCDPISGHTALYWYRQSLGQGLEFLIYFQGNSAPDKSGLPSDRFSAERTGGSVSTLTIQRTQQEDSAVYLCASSLARDRGTDTQYFGPGTRLTVL.